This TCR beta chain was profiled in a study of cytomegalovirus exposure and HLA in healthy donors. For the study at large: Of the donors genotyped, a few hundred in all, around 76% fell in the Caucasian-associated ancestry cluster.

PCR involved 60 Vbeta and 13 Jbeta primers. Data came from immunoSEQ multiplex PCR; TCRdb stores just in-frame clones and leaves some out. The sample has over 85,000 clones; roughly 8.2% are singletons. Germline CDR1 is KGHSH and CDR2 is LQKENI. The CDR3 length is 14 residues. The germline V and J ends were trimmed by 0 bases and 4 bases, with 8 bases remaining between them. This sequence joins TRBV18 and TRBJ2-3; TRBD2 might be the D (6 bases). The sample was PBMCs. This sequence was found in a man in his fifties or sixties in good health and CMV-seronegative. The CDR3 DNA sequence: TGTGCCAGCTCACCACCGCCGGGGGCAGATACGCAGTATTTT. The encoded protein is CASSPPPGADTQYF.